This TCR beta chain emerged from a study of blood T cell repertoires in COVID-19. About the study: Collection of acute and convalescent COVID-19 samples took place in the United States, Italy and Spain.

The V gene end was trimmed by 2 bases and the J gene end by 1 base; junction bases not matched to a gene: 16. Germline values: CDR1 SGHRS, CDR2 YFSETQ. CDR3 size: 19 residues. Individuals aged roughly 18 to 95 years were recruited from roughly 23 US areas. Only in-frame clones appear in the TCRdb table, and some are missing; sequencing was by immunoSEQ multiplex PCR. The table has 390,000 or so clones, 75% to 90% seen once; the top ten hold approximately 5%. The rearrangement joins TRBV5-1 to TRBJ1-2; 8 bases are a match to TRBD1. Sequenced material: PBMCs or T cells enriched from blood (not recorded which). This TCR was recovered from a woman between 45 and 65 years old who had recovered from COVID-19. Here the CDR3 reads CASSLGDFWTGLDNYGYTF. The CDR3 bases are TGCGCCAGCAGCTTAGGGGATTTTTGGACAGGGCTCGATAACTATGGCTACACCTTC.